This T cell receptor beta chain was captured in a study of long-term antiretroviral therapy in people with HIV. As to this clone: Antigen: not known.

Researchers ran immunoSEQ v3.0 at survey level. The assay was immunoSEQ multiplex PCR, and TCRdb's table has in-frame clones only and misses some. The sample includes several thousand clones, 70% to 90% of them seen just once. Findings of the study overall: Specimens of blood were obtained during about 2004 to 2017, possibly under older ART regimens. Repertoire composition at all time points was dominated by clones that had expanded before ART. Post-treatment diversity went higher with ART but stayed below transplant donor controls.

There are 15 residues in the CDR3. V was pared by 7 bases and J by 0 bases, with 15 bases between. Germline V gives CDR1 MDHEN, CDR2 SYDVKM. The clonotype was recovered from a woman in her 50s with HIV. The sequences come from unsorted PBMCs, collected 3.7 years after starting antiretroviral therapy. The gene calls are TRBV28 and TRBJ1-1; D is ambiguous. CDR3 DNA: TGTGCCAGCACCCAGTACCGCAGATTGAACACTGAAGCTTTCTTT. Translating it yields CASTQYRRLNTEAFF.